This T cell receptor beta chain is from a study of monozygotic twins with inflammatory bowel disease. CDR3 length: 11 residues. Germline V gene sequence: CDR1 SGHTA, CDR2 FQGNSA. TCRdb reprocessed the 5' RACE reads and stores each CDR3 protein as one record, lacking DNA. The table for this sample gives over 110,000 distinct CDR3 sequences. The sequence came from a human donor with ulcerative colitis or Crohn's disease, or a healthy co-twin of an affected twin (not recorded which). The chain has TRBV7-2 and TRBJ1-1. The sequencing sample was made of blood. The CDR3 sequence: CASSSGGRAFF.